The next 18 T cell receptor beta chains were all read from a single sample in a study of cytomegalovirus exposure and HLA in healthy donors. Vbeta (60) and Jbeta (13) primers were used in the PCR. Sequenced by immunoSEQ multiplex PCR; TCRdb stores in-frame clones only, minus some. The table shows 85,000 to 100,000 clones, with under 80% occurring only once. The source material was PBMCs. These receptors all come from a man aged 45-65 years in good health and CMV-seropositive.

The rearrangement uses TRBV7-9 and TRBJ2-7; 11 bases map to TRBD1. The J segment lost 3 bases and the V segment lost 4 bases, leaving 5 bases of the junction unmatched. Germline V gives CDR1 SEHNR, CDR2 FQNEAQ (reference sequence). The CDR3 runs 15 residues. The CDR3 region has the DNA TGTGCCAGCAGCTCCGAAGGGACAGGGGGCTACGAGCAGTACTTC. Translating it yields CASSSEGTGGYEQYF.

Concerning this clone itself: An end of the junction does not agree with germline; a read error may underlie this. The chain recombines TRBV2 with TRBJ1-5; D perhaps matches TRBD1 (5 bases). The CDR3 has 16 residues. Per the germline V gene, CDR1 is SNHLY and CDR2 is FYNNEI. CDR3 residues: CASSEARVYSNQPQHF. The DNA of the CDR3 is TGTGCCAGCAGCGAAGCCAGGGTGTATAGCAATCAGCCCCAGCATTTT.

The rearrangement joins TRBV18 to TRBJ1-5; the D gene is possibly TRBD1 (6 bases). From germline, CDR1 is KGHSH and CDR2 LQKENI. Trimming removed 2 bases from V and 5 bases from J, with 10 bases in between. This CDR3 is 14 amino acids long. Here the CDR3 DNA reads TGTGCCAGCTCACCAGGGGGCGCCTATCAGCCCCAGCATTTT. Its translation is CASSPGGAYQPQHF.

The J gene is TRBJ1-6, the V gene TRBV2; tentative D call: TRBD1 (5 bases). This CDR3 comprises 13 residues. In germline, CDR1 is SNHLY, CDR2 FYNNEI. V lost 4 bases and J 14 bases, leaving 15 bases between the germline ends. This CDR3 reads CASSAKSGVTLHF. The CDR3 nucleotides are TGTGCCAGCAGTGCAAAATCGGGGGTCACCCTCCACTTT.

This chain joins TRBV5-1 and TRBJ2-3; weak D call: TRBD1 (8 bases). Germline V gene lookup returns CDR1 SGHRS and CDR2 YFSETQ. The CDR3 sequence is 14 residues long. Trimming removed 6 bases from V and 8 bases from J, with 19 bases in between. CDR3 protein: CASTTSTGGVTQYF. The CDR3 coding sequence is TGCGCCAGCACCACTAGCACAGGGGGGGTTACGCAGTATTTT.

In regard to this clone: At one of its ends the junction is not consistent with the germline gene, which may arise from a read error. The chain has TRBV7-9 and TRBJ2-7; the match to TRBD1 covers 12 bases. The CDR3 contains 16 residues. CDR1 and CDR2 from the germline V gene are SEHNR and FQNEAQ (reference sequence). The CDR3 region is CASSTDRDRGPYEQHF. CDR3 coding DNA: TGTGCCAGCAGCACTGACCGGGACAGGGGGCCCTACGAGCAGCACTTC.

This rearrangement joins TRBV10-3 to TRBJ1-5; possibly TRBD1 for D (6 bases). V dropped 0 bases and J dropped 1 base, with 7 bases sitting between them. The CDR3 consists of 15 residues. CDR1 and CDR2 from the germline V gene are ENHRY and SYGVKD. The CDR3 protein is CAISESGQSNQPQHF. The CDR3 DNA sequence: TGTGCCATCAGTGAGTCAGGACAGAGCAATCAGCCCCAGCATTTT.

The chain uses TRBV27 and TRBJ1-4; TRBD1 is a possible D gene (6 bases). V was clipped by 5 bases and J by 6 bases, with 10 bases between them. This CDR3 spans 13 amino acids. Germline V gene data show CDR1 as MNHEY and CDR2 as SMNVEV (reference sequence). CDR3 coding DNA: TGTGCCAGCAGTCCGCGGACAGATGAAAAACTGTTTTTT. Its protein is CASSPRTDEKLFF.

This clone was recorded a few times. CDR3 nucleotide sequence: TGTGCCAGCAGCGCAACAGGTAACAGTCAGCCCCAGCATTTT. Its protein product is CASSATGNSQPQHF. The chain is built from TRBV11-2 and TRBJ1-5; a weak D match, TRBD1 (5 bases). The germline V and J ends were trimmed by 5 bases and 6 bases, with 14 bases remaining between them. The germline gives CDR1 SGHAT, CDR2 FQNNGV. The CDR3 is 14 amino acids.

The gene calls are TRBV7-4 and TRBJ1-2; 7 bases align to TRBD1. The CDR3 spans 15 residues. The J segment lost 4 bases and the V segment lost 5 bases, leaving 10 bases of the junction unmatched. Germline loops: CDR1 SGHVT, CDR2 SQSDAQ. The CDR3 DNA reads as TGTGCCAGCAGCCTCGACAGGGTAGAGGTCTATGGCTACACCTTC. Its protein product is CASSLDRVEVYGYTF. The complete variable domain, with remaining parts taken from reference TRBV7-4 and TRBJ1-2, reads GAGVSQSPRYKVAKRGRDVALRCDSISGHVTLYWYRQTLGQGSEVLTYSQSDAQRDKSGRPSGRFSAERPERSVSTLKIQRTEQGDSAVYLCASSLDRVEVYGYTFGSGTRLTVV.

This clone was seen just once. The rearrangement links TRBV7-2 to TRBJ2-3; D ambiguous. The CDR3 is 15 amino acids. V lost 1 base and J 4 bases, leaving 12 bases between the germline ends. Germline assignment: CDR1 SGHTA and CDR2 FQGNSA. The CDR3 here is CASSLVTNVADTQYF. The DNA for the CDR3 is TGTGCCAGCAGCTTAGTAACGAATGTAGCAGATACGCAGTATTTT.

CDR3 in DNA: TGTGCCTGGAGTATGGGACTAGGTTCCTACAATGAGCAGTTCTTC. Protein sequence: CAWSMGLGSYNEQFF. The rearrangement joins TRBV30 to TRBJ2-1; 8 bases align to TRBD2. This CDR3 region has 15 residues. Germline V lookup: CDR1 GTSNPN, CDR2 SVGIG (reference sequence). Trimming took 2 bases from V and 1 from J; bases not matched to a gene: 4.

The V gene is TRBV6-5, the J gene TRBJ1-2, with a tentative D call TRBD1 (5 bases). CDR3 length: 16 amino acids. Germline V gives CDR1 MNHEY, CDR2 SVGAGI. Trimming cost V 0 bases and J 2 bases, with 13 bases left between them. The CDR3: CASSYSFQGLNYGYTF. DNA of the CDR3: TGTGCCAGCAGTTACTCGTTTCAGGGTTTGAACTATGGCTACACCTTC.

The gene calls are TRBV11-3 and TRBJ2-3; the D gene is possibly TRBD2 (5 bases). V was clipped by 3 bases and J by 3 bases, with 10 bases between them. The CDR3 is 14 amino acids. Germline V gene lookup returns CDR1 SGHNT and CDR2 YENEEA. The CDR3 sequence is CASSFLGETDTQYF. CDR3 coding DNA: TGTGCCAGCAGCTTTCTCGGGGAAACAGATACGCAGTATTTT.

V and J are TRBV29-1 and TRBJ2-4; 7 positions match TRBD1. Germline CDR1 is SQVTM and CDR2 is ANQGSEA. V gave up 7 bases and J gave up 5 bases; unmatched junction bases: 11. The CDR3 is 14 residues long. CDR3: CSARLGGRENIQYF. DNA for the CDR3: TGCAGCGCTCGTTTAGGGGGCAGGGAAAACATTCAGTACTTC.

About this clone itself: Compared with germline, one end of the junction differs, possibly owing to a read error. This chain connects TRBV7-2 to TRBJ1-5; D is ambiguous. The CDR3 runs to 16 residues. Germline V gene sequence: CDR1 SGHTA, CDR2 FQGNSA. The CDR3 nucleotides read TGTGCCAGCAGCCCCGACGCCTACTATAGCAATCAGCCCCAGAATTTT. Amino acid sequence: CASSPDAYYSNQPQNF.

The CDR3, as DNA: TGCGCCAGCAGCCCCGGGACAGGGGGCTGGGAAACCCAGTACTTC. Its translation is CASSPGTGGWETQYF. The chain joins TRBV4-1 to TRBJ2-5; 12 bases fit TRBD1. J lost 8 bases, V lost 4 bases, and 8 bases had no gene match. Germline CDR1 MGHRA, CDR2 YSYEKL. The CDR3 is 15 amino acids.

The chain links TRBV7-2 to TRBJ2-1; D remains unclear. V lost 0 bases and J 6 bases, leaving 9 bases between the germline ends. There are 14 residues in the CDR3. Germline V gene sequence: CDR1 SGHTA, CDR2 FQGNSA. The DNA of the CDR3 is TGTGCCAGCAGCTTAGCGCTGACGGGCAATGAGCAGTTCTTC. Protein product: CASSLALTGNEQFF.